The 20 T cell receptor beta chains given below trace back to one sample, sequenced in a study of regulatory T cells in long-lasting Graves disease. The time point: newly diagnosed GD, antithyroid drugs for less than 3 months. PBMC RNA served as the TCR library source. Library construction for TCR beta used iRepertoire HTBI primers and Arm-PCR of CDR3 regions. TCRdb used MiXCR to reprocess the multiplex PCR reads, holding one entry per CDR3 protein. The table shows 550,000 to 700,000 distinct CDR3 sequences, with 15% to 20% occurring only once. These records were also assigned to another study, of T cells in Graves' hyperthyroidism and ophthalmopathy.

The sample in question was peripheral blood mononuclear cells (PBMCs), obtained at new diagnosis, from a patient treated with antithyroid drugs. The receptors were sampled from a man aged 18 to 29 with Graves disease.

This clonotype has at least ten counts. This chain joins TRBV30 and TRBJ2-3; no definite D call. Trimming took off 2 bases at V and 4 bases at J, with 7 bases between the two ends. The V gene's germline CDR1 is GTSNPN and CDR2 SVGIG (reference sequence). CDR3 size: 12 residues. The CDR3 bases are TGTGCCTGGAGTATGGTCCCAGATACGCAGTATTTT. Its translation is CAWSMVPDTQYF.

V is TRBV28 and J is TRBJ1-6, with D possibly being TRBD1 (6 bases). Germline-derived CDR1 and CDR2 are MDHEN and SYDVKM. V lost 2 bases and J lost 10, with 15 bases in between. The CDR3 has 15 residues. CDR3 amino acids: CASSLRFGGRSPLHF. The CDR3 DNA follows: TGTGCCAGCAGTTTAAGGTTTGGGGGCAGGTCACCCCTCCACTTT.

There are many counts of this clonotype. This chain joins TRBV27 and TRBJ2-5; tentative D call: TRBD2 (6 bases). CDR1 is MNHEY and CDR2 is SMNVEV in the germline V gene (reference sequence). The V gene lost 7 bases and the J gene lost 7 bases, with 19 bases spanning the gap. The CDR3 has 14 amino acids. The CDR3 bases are TGTGCCAGCATCCTCCGACTCGGGAGTGGGACCCAGTACTTC. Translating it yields CASILRLGSGTQYF.

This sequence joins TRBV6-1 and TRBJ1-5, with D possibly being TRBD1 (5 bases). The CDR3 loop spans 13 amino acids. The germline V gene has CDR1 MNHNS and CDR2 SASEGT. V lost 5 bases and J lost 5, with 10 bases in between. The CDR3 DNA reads TGTGCCAGCAGTAACGGGGGGGATCAGCCCCAGCATTTT. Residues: CASSNGGDQPQHF.

The CDR3 is CASSVGGSGTEQYF. The CDR3 DNA reads TGTGCCAGCAGCGTAGGCGGGAGCGGGACCGAGCAGTACTTC. This chain connects TRBV9 to TRBJ2-7, with 7 bases fitting TRBD2. This CDR3 contains 14 residues. Looked up from germline, CDR1 is SGDLS and CDR2 is YYNGEE. V lost 0 bases and J lost 6; bases outside the gene matches: 6. Full variable domain (outside the CDR3, taken from reference TRBV9 and TRBJ2-7): DSGVTQTPKHLITATGQRVTLRCSPRSGDLSVYWYQQSLDQGLQFLIQYYNGEERAKGNILERFSAQQFPDLHSELNLSSLELGDSALYFCASSVGGSGTEQYFGPGTRLTVT.

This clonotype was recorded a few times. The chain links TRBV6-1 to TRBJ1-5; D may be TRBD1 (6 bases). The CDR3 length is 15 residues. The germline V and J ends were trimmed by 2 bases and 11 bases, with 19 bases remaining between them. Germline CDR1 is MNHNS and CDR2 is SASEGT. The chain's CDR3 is CASSERGGASGSQHF. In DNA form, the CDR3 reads TGTGCCAGCAGTGAAAGGGGGGGCGCTTCAGGTTCCCAGCATTTT.

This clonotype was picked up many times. This chain's CDR3 is CASSPQGGRDYEQYF. The CDR3 DNA sequence: TGCGCCAGCAGCCCTCAGGGCGGGAGGGACTACGAGCAGTACTTC. The rearrangement uses TRBV5-1 and TRBJ2-7; the match to TRBD2 covers 9 bases. The CDR3 contains 15 residues. V lost 4 bases, J lost 3 bases, and 8 bases stayed unmatched. Per the germline V gene, CDR1 is SGHRS and CDR2 is YFSETQ.

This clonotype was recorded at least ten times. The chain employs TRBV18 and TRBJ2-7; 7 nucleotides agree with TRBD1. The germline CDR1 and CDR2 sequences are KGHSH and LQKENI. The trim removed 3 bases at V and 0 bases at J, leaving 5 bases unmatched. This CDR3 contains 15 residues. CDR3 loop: CASSPTGKSSYEQYF. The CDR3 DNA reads TGTGCCAGCTCACCGACAGGGAAAAGCTCCTACGAGCAGTACTTC.

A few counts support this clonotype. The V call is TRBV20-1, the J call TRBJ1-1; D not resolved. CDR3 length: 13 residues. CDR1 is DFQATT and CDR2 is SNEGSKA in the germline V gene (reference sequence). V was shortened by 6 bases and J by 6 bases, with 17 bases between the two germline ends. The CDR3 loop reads CSAIQENTPEAFF. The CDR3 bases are TGCAGTGCCATCCAGGAGAACACGCCTGAAGCTTTCTTT.

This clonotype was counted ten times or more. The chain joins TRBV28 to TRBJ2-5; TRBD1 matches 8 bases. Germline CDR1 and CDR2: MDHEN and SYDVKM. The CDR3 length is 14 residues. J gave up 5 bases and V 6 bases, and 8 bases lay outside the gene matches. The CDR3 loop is CASRLDRVDETQYF. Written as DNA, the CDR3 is TGTGCCAGCAGGTTGGACAGGGTGGATGAGACCCAGTACTTC.

The CDR3 reads CAWSRQGGTEAFF. DNA for the CDR3: TGTGCCTGGAGCCGACAGGGCGGCACTGAAGCTTTCTTT. The gene calls are TRBV30 and TRBJ1-1, with TRBD1 matching 7 bases. Germline V gene sequence: CDR1 GTSNPN, CDR2 SVGIG (reference sequence). This CDR3 is 13 amino acids long. V shed 3 bases and J 4 bases; nucleotides not matched to a gene: 5.

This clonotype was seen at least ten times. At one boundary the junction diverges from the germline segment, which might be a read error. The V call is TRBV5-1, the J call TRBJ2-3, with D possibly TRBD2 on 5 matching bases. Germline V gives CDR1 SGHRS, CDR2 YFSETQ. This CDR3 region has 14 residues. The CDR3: CASSLASSTDTQYF. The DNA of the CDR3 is TGTGCCAGCAGTTTAGCGAGTAGCACAGATACGCAGTATTTT.

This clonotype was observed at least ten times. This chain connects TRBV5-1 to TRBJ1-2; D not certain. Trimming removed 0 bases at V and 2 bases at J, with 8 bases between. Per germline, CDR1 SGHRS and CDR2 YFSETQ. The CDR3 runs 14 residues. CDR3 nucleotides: TGCGCCAGCAGCTTGGCCTCAGTAAACTATGGCTACACCTTC. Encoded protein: CASSLASVNYGYTF.

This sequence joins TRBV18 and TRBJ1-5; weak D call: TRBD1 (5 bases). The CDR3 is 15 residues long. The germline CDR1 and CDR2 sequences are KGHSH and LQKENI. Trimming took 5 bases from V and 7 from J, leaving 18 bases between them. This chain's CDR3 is CASSADSQMSQPQHF. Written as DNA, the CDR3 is TGTGCCAGCTCAGCTGACAGTCAGATGTCCCAGCCCCAGCATTTT.

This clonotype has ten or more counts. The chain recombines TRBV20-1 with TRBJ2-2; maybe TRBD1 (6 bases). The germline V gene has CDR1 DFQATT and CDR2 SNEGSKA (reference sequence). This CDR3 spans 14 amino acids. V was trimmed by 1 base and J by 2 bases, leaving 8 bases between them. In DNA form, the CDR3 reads TGCAGTGCTAGAGGGACAGATAACACCGGGGAGCTGTTTTTT. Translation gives CSARGTDNTGELFF.

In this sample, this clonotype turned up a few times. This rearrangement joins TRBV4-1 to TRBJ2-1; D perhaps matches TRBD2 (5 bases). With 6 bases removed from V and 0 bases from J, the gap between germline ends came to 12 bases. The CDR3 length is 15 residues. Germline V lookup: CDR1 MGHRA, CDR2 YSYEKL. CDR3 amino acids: CASRGGLSSYNEQFF. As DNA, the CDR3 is TGCGCCAGCAGGGGCGGGCTTAGCTCCTACAATGAGCAGTTCTTC.

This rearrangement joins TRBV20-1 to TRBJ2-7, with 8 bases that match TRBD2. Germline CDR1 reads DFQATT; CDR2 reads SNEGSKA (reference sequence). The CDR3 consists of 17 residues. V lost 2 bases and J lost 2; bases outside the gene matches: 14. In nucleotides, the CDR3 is TGCAGTGCTAGATTCGGGACTAGTAGGAGCCCGCCCTACGAGCAGTACTTC. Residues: CSARFGTSRSPPYEQYF.

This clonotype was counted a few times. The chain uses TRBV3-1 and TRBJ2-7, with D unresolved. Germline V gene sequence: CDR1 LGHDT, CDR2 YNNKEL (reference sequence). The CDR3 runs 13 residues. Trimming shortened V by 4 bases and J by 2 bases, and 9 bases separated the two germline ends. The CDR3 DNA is TGTGCCAGCAGCCCCCGGGCTACCTACGAGCAGTACTTC. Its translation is CASSPRATYEQYF.

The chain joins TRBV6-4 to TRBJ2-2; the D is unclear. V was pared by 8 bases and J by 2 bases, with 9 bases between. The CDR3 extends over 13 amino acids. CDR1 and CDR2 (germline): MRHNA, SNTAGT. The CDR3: CASQLTNTGELFF. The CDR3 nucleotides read TGTGCCAGCCAATTGACCAACACCGGGGAGCTGTTTTTT.

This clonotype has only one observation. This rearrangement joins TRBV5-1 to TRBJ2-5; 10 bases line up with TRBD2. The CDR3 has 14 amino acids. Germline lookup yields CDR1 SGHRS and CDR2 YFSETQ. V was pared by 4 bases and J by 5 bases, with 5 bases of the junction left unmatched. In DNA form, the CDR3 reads TGCGCCAGCAGCGGGCAAGCGGGAGGGGAGACCCAGTACTTC. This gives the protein CASSGQAGGETQYF.